Listed below are T cell receptor beta chains from one sample, sequenced in a study of OX40 agonist ivuxolimab in advanced cancers. Method: immunoSEQ multiplex PCR; TCRdb's copy keeps in-frame clones and lacks some. The table records more than 4,500 clones, about two thirds of them present only once. The sequencing used CD4+ or CD8+ T cells sorted from blood, collected in a trial of the OX40 agonist ivuxolimab. These receptors all stem from an adult with an advanced solid tumor such as melanoma, head and neck, liver or kidney cancer. Each CDR3 is given with its conserved first and last residue. The D gene is left open where the match is weak. The size entry is marked missing in some rows and otherwise reads once, few, many or a size class.

CASSVGTGDYEQYF | TGTGCCAGCAGCGTAGGGACAGGGGACTACGAGCAGTACTTC | TRBV9 | 14 | TRBJ2-7 | NA | TRBD1
CASSLRHEPGTGAEQYF | TGTGCCAGCAGCCTGAGACACGAACCCGGGACAGGGGCCGAGCAGTACTTC | TRBV5-4 | 17 | TRBJ2-7 | NA | TRBD1
CASSPDGMYEQYF | TGTGCCAGCAGCCCGGACGGAATGTACGAGCAGTACTTC | TRBV6-5 | 13 | TRBJ2-7 | large | NA
CSVGARGGGPGYTF | TGCAGCGTTGGAGCCCGTGGAGGGGGGCCTGGCTACACCTTC | TRBV29-1 | 14 | TRBJ1-2 | NA | NA
CASSEAGYNEQFF | TGTGCCAGCAGTGAAGCCGGGTACAATGAGCAATTCTTC | TRBV6-1 | 13 | TRBJ2-1 | NA | NA
CASSQKAGGYTF | TGCGCCAGCAGCCAGAAGGCCGGTGGCTACACCTTC | TRBV4-1 | 12 | TRBJ1-2 | NA | NA
CASSPTGRPYGYTF | TGTGCCAGCAGCCCAACGGGACGGCCCTATGGCTACACCTTC | TRBV7-3 | 14 | TRBJ1-2 | NA | NA
CASSLVGLGRELFF | TGTGCCAGCAGCTTAGTGGGACTGGGCCGGGAGCTGTTTTTT | TRBV7-9 | 14 | TRBJ2-2 | NA | NA
CASSLDVPNYGYTF | TGTGCCAGCAGCTTAGACGTCCCTAACTATGGCTACACCTTC | TRBV7-9 | 14 | TRBJ1-2 | NA | NA
CASSSRRPDTQYF | TGTGCCAGCAGCTCCCGACGGCCAGATACGCAGTATTTT | TRBV9 | 13 | TRBJ2-3 | NA | NA
CASSQDLPRRDSLFNSPLHF | TGCGCCAGCAGCCAAGACCTACCGAGAAGGGACAGCTTATTTAATTCACCCCTCCACTTT | TRBV4-3 | 20 | TRBJ1-6 | NA | TRBD1
CASSLEFLGLYTEAFF | TGTGCCAGCAGCCTGGAGTTTTTGGGGCTCTACACTGAAGCTTTCTTT | TRBV5-5 | 16 | TRBJ1-1 | few | NA
CASSLAGQNTEAFF | TGTGCCAGCAGCCTCGCAGGCCAGAACACTGAAGCTTTCTTT | TRBV11-1 | 14 | TRBJ1-1 | NA | NA
CASSLYNSGANVLTF | TGTGCCAGCAGTTTGTATAACTCTGGGGCCAACGTCCTGACTTTC | TRBV6-4 | 15 | TRBJ2-6 | NA | NA
CASSLGTGSGNTIYF | TGTGCCAGCAGCTTAGGAACAGGGTCGGGAAACACCATATATTTT | TRBV5-6 | 15 | TRBJ1-3 | NA | NA
CASILRGAFYNEQFF | TGTGCCAGCATCCTCCGGGGGGCCTTCTACAATGAGCAGTTCTTC | TRBV7-9 | 15 | TRBJ2-1 | few | NA
CASSVGGREAFF | TGTGCCAGCAGCGTAGGGGGCCGTGAAGCTTTCTTT | TRBV9 | 12 | TRBJ1-1 | once | NA
CASSLRHEPGTGAEQYF | TGTGCCAGCAGCCTGAGACACGAACCCGGGACAGGGGCCGAGCAGTACTTC | TRBV4-2 | 17 | TRBJ2-7 | NA | TRBD1
CASSQGLAVQETQYF | TGCGCCAGCAGCCAGGGACTAGCGGTACAAGAGACCCAGTACTTC | TRBV4-1 | 15 | TRBJ2-5 | NA | TRBD2
CASSLGTEAFF | TGCGCCAGCAGCTTGGGGACTGAAGCTTTCTTT | TRBV5-1 | 11 | TRBJ1-1 | NA | NA
CASSLDYEQYF | TGTGCCAGCAGCTTGGATTACGAGCAGTACTTC | TRBV4-2 | 11 | TRBJ2-7 | few | NA
CASTARGNEKLFF | TGTGCCAGCACAGCCAGGGGTAATGAAAAACTGTTTTTT | TRBV28 | 13 | TRBJ1-4 | NA | NA
CASSIDRGFSYEQYF | TGTGCCAGTAGTATTGACAGGGGGTTCTCCTACGAGCAGTACTTC | TRBV19 | 15 | TRBJ2-7 | NA | TRBD1
CASSLDRRAFF | TGTGCCAGCAGCTTAGACAGGAGGGCTTTCTTT | TRBV7-9 | 11 | TRBJ1-1 | few | NA
CASSLHDFGGMNTEAFF | TGTGCCAGCTCCCTCCACGACTTCGGAGGGATGAACACTGAAGCTTTCTTT | TRBV7-8 | 17 | TRBJ1-1 | NA | NA
CASSQEFVTQETQYF | TGCGCCAGCAGCCAAGAGTTTGTGACCCAAGAGACCCAGTACTTC | TRBV4-1 | 15 | TRBJ2-5 | NA | NA
CASSRSTGFGEQFF | TGTGCCAGCAGCAGATCCACAGGGTTTGGCGAGCAGTTCTTC | TRBV7-9 | 14 | TRBJ2-1 | few | NA
CASRRTGGYGYTF | TGTGCCAGCAGGCGGACAGGGGGCTATGGCTACACCTTC | TRBV2 | 13 | TRBJ1-2 | few | TRBD1
CARNPSRGSYNEQFF | TGTGCCAGAAACCCCTCGCGGGGGTCCTACAATGAGCAGTTCTTC | TRBV7-5 | 15 | TRBJ2-1 | NA | NA
CASSLVRGVNYGYTF | TGTGCCAGCAGCTTAGTGCGGGGGGTTAACTATGGCTACACCTTC | TRBV7-2 | 15 | TRBJ1-2 | NA | NA
CASSYGQGPTGELFF | TGTGCCAGCAGTTACGGGCAGGGCCCCACCGGGGAGCTGTTTTTT | TRBV6-5 | 15 | TRBJ2-2 | NA | NA
CASSLAGQLSYEQYF | TGTGCCAGCAGTTTAGCAGGACAGCTCTCCTACGAGCAGTACTTC | TRBV27 | 15 | TRBJ2-7 | few | NA
CASSDSRVDGYTF | TGTGCCAGCAGTGACAGCAGGGTGGATGGCTACACCTTC | TRBV27 | 13 | TRBJ1-2 | NA | NA
CSGHKGNQPQHF | TGCAGCGGACACAAAGGCAATCAGCCCCAGCATTTT | TRBV29-1 | 12 | TRBJ1-5 | NA | NA